This TCR beta chain emerged from a study of T-cell memory formation after mild COVID-19. It was 5'RACE with constant-segment primers that produced the TCR alpha and TCR beta cDNA libraries, which carried sample barcodes and UMIs. Each CDR3 protein gets one entry after TCRdb re-called the 5' RACE reads with MiXCR. This sample has roughly 51,000 distinct CDR3 sequences, with about 7% found just once. Germline V gives CDR1 SNHLY, CDR2 FYNNEI. The V end was cut by 6 bases, the J end by 2 bases, with 17 bases between. CDR3 length: 15 amino acids. The V gene is TRBV2, the J gene TRBJ2-7; D is possibly TRBD1 or TRBD2 (5 bases each). Specimen: PBMCs or a T cell subset sorted from them (not recorded which). This sequence was found in a man between 18 and 29 years old who had mild COVID-19 (a few samples of this study predate the infection). Cell type and time point are not known. The CDR3, as DNA: TGTGCCAGCAGGCCCCTTGGGGGAAAGGCCTACGAGCAGTACTTC. It is translated as CASRPLGGKAYEQYF.